These 32 T cell receptor beta chains were sequenced from one sample in a study of T-cell reconstitution after alpha-beta-depleted transplantation in children. Unique molecular identifiers tagged the TCRbeta library. TCRdb re-analysed the PCR reads in MiXCR, keeping a single row per CDR3 protein. The sample records 100,000 to 120,000 distinct CDR3 sequences, approximately 6% being singletons. This specimen was PBMCs, mostly from graft donor cells, taken 360 days after TCRalphabeta/CD19-depleted stem cell transplant. The receptors originated from a male patient aged 2-15 years who had a stem cell transplant for acute lymphoblastic leukemia, so the T cells may come from the graft donor.

The genes are TRBV9 and TRBJ1-5, with D maybe TRBD1 (6 bases). The CDR3 covers 15 residues. Looked up from germline, CDR1 is SGDLS and CDR2 is YYNGEE. Trimming stripped 4 bases from V and 6 bases from J, with 17 bases between. Here the CDR3 DNA reads TGTGCCAGCAGCCCCGCGGGGGCAAAGGGTCAGCCCCAGCATTTT. Encoded protein: CASSPAGAKGQPQHF.

This clonotype occurred many times. This sequence joins TRBV27 and TRBJ2-1; 7 nucleotides agree with TRBD2. The CDR3 loop spans 16 amino acids. The germline gives CDR1 MNHEY, CDR2 SMNVEV (reference sequence). Trimming at V came to 2 bases and at J to 8 bases, leaving 12 bases not matched to a gene. The CDR3 region is CASSLRSAGQVDEQFF. For the CDR3, the DNA is TGTGCCAGCAGTTTACGCTCAGCGGGGCAGGTTGATGAGCAGTTCTTC.

This clonotype was seen repeatedly, ten times or more. This chain joins TRBV10-2 and TRBJ2-1; a possible D gene is TRBD2 (6 bases). In germline, CDR1 is WSHSY, CDR2 SAAADI. Trimming pared 0 bases from V and 5 bases from J, leaving 14 bases between. The CDR3 runs to 16 residues. The CDR3 loop is CASSESTGTGHNEQFF. DNA of the CDR3: TGCGCCAGCAGTGAGTCTACCGGGACTGGGCACAATGAGCAGTTCTTC.

This chain connects TRBV6-5 to TRBJ2-1; 7 nucleotides align to TRBD1. The CDR3 consists of 17 residues. Germline-derived CDR1 and CDR2 are MNHEY and SVGAGI. V was pared by 4 bases and J by 2 bases, with 11 bases of the junction left unmatched. The CDR3 loop reads CASSSLTGVGTYNEQFF. Written as DNA, the CDR3 is TGTGCCAGCAGTTCTTTAACAGGGGTAGGAACCTACAATGAGCAGTTCTTC.

V is TRBV20-1 and J is TRBJ1-1; D is uncertain. The CDR3 totals 14 residues. Per germline, CDR1 DFQATT and CDR2 SNEGSKA (reference sequence). In DNA form, the CDR3 reads TGCACCGGGGTAGTGGGCACCTCGAACACTGAAGCTTTCTTT. As protein: CTGVVGTSNTEAFF.

This clonotype was seen at least ten times. V usage is TRBV6-5 and J usage is TRBJ2-3; TRBD1 matches 8 bases. Germline CDR1 and CDR2: MNHEY and SVGAGI. V lost 7 bases and J lost 0; bases outside the gene matches: 6. The CDR3 runs 15 residues. Here the CDR3 DNA reads TGTGCCAGCACCTGGACAGGGACTAGCACAGATACGCAGTATTTT. Translated: CASTWTGTSTDTQYF.

The gene calls are TRBV5-4 and TRBJ2-7; no clear D. Germline lookup yields CDR1 SGHNT and CDR2 YYREEE (reference sequence). V was shortened by 0 bases and J by 3 bases, with 13 bases between the two germline ends. The CDR3 runs 15 residues. CDR3 protein: CASSLGGPYYYEQYF. The CDR3 DNA is TGTGCCAGCAGCTTGGGCGGTCCTTACTACTACGAGCAGTACTTC. The variable domain in full, with the rest retrieved from reference TRBV5-4 and TRBJ2-7, is ETGVTQSPTHLIKTRGQQVTLRCSSQSGHNTVSWYQQALGQGPQFIFQYYREEENGRGNFPPRFSGLQFPNYSSELNVNALELDDSALYLCASSLGGPYYYEQYFGPGTRLTVT.

This chain connects TRBV28 to TRBJ1-3; D not resolved. This CDR3 has 15 amino acids. Germline V gives CDR1 MDHEN, CDR2 SYDVKM. Trimming removed 3 bases from V and 4 bases from J, with 13 bases in between. The CDR3 here is CASSLWVSDGNTIYF. The CDR3 DNA is TGTGCCAGCAGTTTGTGGGTGTCGGACGGAAACACCATATATTTT.

Regarding this clonotype: Possible read error: a much larger clone is one base away. This rearrangement joins TRBV7-9 to TRBJ2-3; 8 bases align to TRBD1. This CDR3 is built from 15 residues. Germline lookup yields CDR1 SEHNR and CDR2 FQNEAQ (reference sequence). V was pared by 8 bases and J by 2 bases, with 9 bases of the junction left unmatched. CDR3 DNA: TGTGCCAGCGCCCCGTGGGACAGGTACACAGATACGCAGTATTTT. Translation gives CASAPWDRYTDTQYF.

This clonotype came up a few times. The chain uses TRBV28 and TRBJ1-1, with 7 bases that match TRBD1. Looked up from germline, CDR1 is MDHEN and CDR2 is SYDVKM. This CDR3 comprises 14 residues. The V gene end was trimmed by 5 bases and the J gene end by 5 bases; junction bases not matched to a gene: 8. CDR3 DNA: TGTGCCAGCAGTCACAGGGGTAGAAGGACTGAAGCTTTCTTT. Amino acids: CASSHRGRRTEAFF.

J is TRBJ1-4 and V is TRBV6-1, with TRBD1 as a possible D gene (5 bases). Looked up from germline, CDR1 is MNHNS and CDR2 is SASEGT. Trimming took off 0 bases at V and 8 bases at J, with 13 bases between the two ends. The CDR3 contains 15 residues. CDR3 region: CASSEAPGRREKLFF. The CDR3, as DNA: TGTGCCAGCAGTGAAGCGCCGGGACGGCGAGAAAAACTGTTTTTT.

This clonotype occurred many times. The chain recombines TRBV2 with TRBJ2-5, with 8 bases identical to TRBD2. J gave up 2 bases and V 10 bases, and 6 bases lay outside the gene matches. Germline lookup yields CDR1 SNHLY and CDR2 FYNNEI. This CDR3 is 13 amino acids long. CDR3 coding DNA: TGTGCCACTATAGCGGGGCCACAAGAGACCCAGTACTTC. It specifies CATIAGPQETQYF.

This clonotype was counted ten times or more. J is TRBJ2-3 and V is TRBV9; 12 bases match TRBD2. Germline CDR1 SGDLS, CDR2 YYNGEE. The CDR3 consists of 17 residues. With V trimmed by 1 base and J by 4 bases, 7 bases remained unmatched. The CDR3 sequence: CASSVNLAGGLPDTQYF. CDR3 nucleotide sequence: TGTGCCAGCAGCGTAAATCTAGCGGGAGGGCTCCCAGATACGCAGTATTTT.

Ten or more counts support this clonotype. In DNA, the CDR3 is TGTGCCAGCAGTTTCTTACTAGCGGGAGGGTTTGATACGCAGTATTTT. Translating gives CASSFLLAGGFDTQYF. J is TRBJ2-3 and V is TRBV12-3 or TRBV12-4; TRBD2 matches 13 bases. This CDR3 spans 16 amino acids. With V trimmed by 3 bases and J by 6 bases, 6 bases remained unmatched.

J is TRBJ1-1 and V is TRBV10-3; the D is unclear. The CDR3 has 15 residues. Germline V gene sequence: CDR1 ENHRY, CDR2 SYGVKD. Between the trimmed V and J ends, which lost 0 bases and 1 base, there was a span of 9 bases. CDR3 protein: CAISESGMRNTEAFF. In DNA, the CDR3 is TGTGCCATCAGTGAGTCCGGGATGAGGAACACTGAAGCTTTCTTT.

The chain combines TRBV28 with TRBJ2-5, with D uncertain. Germline CDR1 is MDHEN and CDR2 is SYDVKM. This CDR3 region has 10 residues. Trimming took off 5 bases at V and 6 bases at J, with 4 bases between the two ends. CDR3 nucleotide sequence: TGTGCCAGCAGTAGAAAGACCCAGTACTTC. It is translated as CASSRKTQYF.

The sample holds many counts of this clonotype. The chain couples TRBV28 to TRBJ2-3; no clear D. The CDR3 is 13 residues long. Germline V CDR1 and CDR2: MDHEN, SYDVKM. Trimming removed 3 bases from V and 7 bases from J, with 11 bases in between. The CDR3 reads CASSFGLSNTQYF. In DNA, the CDR3 is TGTGCCAGCAGTTTTGGGCTGTCAAATACGCAGTATTTT.

This clonotype showed up just a few times. This chain joins TRBV9 and TRBJ2-7, with D possibly TRBD1 on 5 matching bases. Germline CDR1 and CDR2: SGDLS and YYNGEE. The V end was cut by 0 bases, the J end by 2 bases, with 9 bases between. CDR3 length: 14 amino acids. The CDR3 sequence is CASSVGRATYEQYF. In nucleotides, the CDR3 is TGTGCCAGCAGCGTAGGCAGGGCTACCTACGAGCAGTACTTC.

In this sample, this clonotype turned up many times. This chain connects TRBV14 to TRBJ2-1; D is unclear. V gave up 0 bases and J gave up 1 base, with 7 bases separating them. CDR1 and CDR2 (germline): SGHDN, FVKESK. The length of the CDR3 is 15 residues. CDR3 nucleotides: TGTGCCAGCAGCCAAGACCACGCATCCTACAATGAGCAGTTCTTC. Translating it yields CASSQDHASYNEQFF.

This clonotype was picked up many times. The chain couples TRBV7-2 to TRBJ2-7; D is uncertain. Trimming left V 0 bases short and J 5 bases short, with 17 bases between. This CDR3 has 16 residues. Germline-derived CDR1 and CDR2 are SGHTA and FQGNSA. Here the CDR3 DNA reads TGTGCCAGCAGCTTAGCGATGGGCCCCCCCAAAAACGAGCAGTACTTC. This translates into CASSLAMGPPKNEQYF.

This clonotype has at least ten counts. This chain uses TRBV10-3 with TRBJ1-5; 9 bases are a match to TRBD1. This CDR3 comprises 17 residues. Germline loops: CDR1 ENHRY, CDR2 SYGVKD. The V and J ends lost 0 bases and 1 base, in that order; junction bases with no gene match: 4. The CDR3 nucleotides read TGTGCCATCAGTGAGTCACAGGGGGCGATGAGCAATCAGCCCCAGCATTTT. Translating gives CAISESQGAMSNQPQHF.

The sample holds one count of this clonotype. This chain joins TRBV19 and TRBJ1-2; TRBD1 is a possible D gene (5 bases). The V gene lost 4 bases and the J gene lost 3 bases, with 12 bases spanning the gap. CDR1 is LNHDA and CDR2 is SQIVND in the germline V gene (reference sequence). The CDR3 totals 14 residues. The DNA of the CDR3 is TGTGCCAGTAGTACCCAGACAGAGTACTATGGCTACACCTTC. The encoded protein is CASSTQTEYYGYTF.

The rearrangement uses TRBV4-2 and TRBJ1-2; D is perhaps TRBD1 (5 bases). Germline V gene data show CDR1 as LGHNA and CDR2 as YNFKEQ. Trimming removed 1 base from V and 0 bases from J, with 9 bases in between. The CDR3 totals 15 residues. In nucleotides, the CDR3 is TGTGCCAGCAGCCAAGTTACGGGGGCTAACTATGGCTACACCTTC. Encoded protein: CASSQVTGANYGYTF.

In its sample, this clonotype was seen many times. The chain employs TRBV12-3 or TRBV12-4 and TRBJ2-5; either TRBD1 or TRBD2 may fit D (5 bases each). The CDR3 has 15 amino acids. Between the trimmed V and J ends, which lost 7 bases and 1 base, there was a span of 16 bases. This CDR3 is CASTLEGLTQETQYF. The CDR3 DNA reads as TGTGCCAGCACTCTAGAGGGGCTAACCCAAGAGACCCAGTACTTC.

This clonotype was recorded a few times. This chain connects TRBV7-8 to TRBJ1-6, with a weak D call TRBD1 (5 bases). This CDR3 comprises 16 residues. The V end was cut by 2 bases, the J end by 8 bases, with 16 bases between. The germline V gene has CDR1 SGHVS and CDR2 FQNEAQ. CDR3 DNA sequence: TGTGCCAGCAGCTTATGGGACGTATCCAGGGATTCACCCCTCCACTTT. It encodes CASSLWDVSRDSPLHF.

This clonotype was recorded at least ten times. The chain recombines TRBV6-2 or TRBV6-3 with TRBJ2-7; possibly TRBD1 for D (5 bases). Trimming shortened V by 0 bases and J by 7 bases, and 10 bases separated the two germline ends. The CDR3 totals 13 residues. Germline V lookup: CDR1 MNHEY, CDR2 SVGEGT. CDR3 residues: CASSYSLNREQYF. The CDR3 DNA reads as TGTGCCAGCAGTTACTCTCTGAACAGGGAGCAGTACTTC.

This clonotype was counted only a few times. V gene TRBV3-1 combines with J gene TRBJ2-2, with D possibly TRBD2 on 7 matching bases. The V gene's germline CDR1 is LGHDT and CDR2 YNNKEL (reference sequence). The CDR3 loop spans 17 amino acids. V was pared by 0 bases and J by 5 bases, with 16 bases between. In DNA form, the CDR3 reads TGTGCCAGCAGCCAAGACGTAAGAGGGGGGGGAACCGGGGAGCTGTTTTTT. As protein: CASSQDVRGGGTGELFF.

As regards this clonotype: Since a much larger clone is just one base distant, this may be a read error. The chain joins TRBV6-5 to TRBJ2-2, with D perhaps given as TRBD1 or TRBD2 (6 bases each). This CDR3 is 16 amino acids long. CDR1 MNHEY and CDR2 SVGAGI come from the germline V gene. The CDR3 bases are TGTGCCAGCTGTTACTCGAGAGGGGGGCACTCCGGGGAGCTGTTTTTT. Translated, it gives CASCYSRGGHSGELFF.

This clonotype was counted only a few times. The V call is TRBV20-1, the J call TRBJ2-7; D may be TRBD2 (5 bases). CDR1 and CDR2 from the germline V gene are DFQATT and SNEGSKA (reference sequence). Trimming cost V 6 bases and J 6 bases, with 24 bases left between them. The CDR3 runs to 15 residues. This CDR3 is CSAPEGGRSLGEQYF. The CDR3 DNA is TGCAGTGCCCCCGAAGGTGGGAGATCCCTTGGCGAGCAGTACTTC.

The chain employs TRBV24-1 and TRBJ2-5; tentatively, D is TRBD2 (5 bases). The germline gives CDR1 KGHDR, CDR2 SFDVKD. Trimming cost V 3 bases and J 10 bases, with 14 bases left between them. The CDR3 spans 13 residues. CDR3 amino acids: CATSDGTRFDQYF. The DNA of the CDR3 is TGTGCCACCAGTGATGGAACTAGATTTGACCAGTACTTC.

This clonotype was seen many times. The CDR3 region has the DNA TGCGCCAGCAGCATCGCAGGGGCCCAGCCCCAGCATTTT. It translates to CASSIAGAQPQHF. J is TRBJ1-5 and V is TRBV5-1, with TRBD1 as a possible D gene (6 bases). The CDR3 spans 13 residues. Germline V gene sequence: CDR1 SGHRS, CDR2 YFSETQ. Trimming removed 4 bases at V and 7 bases at J, with 12 bases between. Full variable domain (outside the CDR3, taken from reference TRBV5-1 and TRBJ1-5): KAGVTQTPRYLIKTRGQQVTLSCSPISGHRSVSWYQQTPGQGLQFLFEYFSETQRNKGNFPGRFSGRQFSNSRSEMNVSTLELGDSALYLCASSIAGAQPQHFGDGTRLSIL.

This clonotype was seen repeatedly, ten times or more. This chain joins TRBV5-1 and TRBJ2-5, with 8 bases lining up with TRBD1. The germline V gene has CDR1 SGHRS and CDR2 YFSETQ. V gave up 4 bases and J gave up 4 bases; unmatched junction bases: 9. There are 15 residues in the CDR3. In nucleotides, the CDR3 is TGCGCCAGCAGCCCTGGACAGGGTCCATCAGAGACCCAGTACTTC. It specifies CASSPGQGPSETQYF.